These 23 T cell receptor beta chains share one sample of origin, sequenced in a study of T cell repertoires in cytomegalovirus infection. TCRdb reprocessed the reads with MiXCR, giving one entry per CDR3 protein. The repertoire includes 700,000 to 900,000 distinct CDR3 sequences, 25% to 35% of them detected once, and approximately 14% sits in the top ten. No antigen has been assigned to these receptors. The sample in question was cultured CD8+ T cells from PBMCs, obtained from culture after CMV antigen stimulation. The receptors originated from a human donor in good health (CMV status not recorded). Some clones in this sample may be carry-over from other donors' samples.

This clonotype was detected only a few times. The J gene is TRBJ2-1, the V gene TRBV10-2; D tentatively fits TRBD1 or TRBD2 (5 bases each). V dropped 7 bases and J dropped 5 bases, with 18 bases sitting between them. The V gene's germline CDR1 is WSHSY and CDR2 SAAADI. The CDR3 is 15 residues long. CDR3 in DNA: TGCGCCAGCACCATCGGGACCATACACCACAATGAGCAGTTCTTC. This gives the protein CASTIGTIHHNEQFF.

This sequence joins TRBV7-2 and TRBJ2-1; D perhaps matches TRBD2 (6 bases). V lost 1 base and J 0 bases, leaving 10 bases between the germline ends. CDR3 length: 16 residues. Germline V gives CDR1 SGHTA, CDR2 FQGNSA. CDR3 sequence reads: CASSLDVGSSYNEQFF. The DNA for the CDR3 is TGTGCCAGCAGCTTAGATGTCGGGAGCTCCTACAATGAGCAGTTCTTC.

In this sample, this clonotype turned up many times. CDR3 bases: TGTGCCAGCAGCACCCTGATCCGGGCAGGTTCACCCCTCCACTTT. The encoded protein is CASSTLIRAGSPLHF. V usage is TRBV7-6 and J usage is TRBJ1-6; D not resolved. CDR1 is SGHVS, CDR2 FNYEAQ, per germline. V was trimmed by 5 bases and J by 9 bases, leaving 17 bases between them. The CDR3 has 15 residues.

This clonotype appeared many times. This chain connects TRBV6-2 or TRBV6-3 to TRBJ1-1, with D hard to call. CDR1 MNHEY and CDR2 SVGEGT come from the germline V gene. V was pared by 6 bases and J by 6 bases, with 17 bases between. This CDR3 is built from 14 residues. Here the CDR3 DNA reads TGTGCCAGCAGACTCTCGATGGGGTTCCCTGAAGCTTTCTTT. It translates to CASRLSMGFPEAFF.

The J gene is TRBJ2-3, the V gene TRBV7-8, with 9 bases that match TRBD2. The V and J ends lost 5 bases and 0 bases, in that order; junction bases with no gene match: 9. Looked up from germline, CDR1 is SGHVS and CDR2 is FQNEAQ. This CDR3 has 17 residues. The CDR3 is CASSPSRLAVSTDTQYF. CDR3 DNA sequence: TGTGCCAGCAGCCCGAGCCGACTAGCGGTTAGCACAGATACGCAGTATTTT.

Written as DNA, the CDR3 is TGTGCCAGCAAATTTCAGGGGGCTGGAAACACCATATATTTT. It encodes CASKFQGAGNTIYF. The J gene is TRBJ1-3, the V gene TRBV12-3 or TRBV12-4; 7 positions match TRBD1. V was pared by 7 bases and J by 2 bases, with 5 bases of the junction left unmatched. CDR3 length: 14 amino acids.

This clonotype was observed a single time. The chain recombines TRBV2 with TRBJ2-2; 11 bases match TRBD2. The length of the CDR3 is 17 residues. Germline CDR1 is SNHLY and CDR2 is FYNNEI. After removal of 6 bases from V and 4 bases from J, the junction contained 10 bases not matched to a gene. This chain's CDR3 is CASSSPLAGGGTGELFF. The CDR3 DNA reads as TGTGCCAGCAGCTCCCCCCTAGCGGGGGGCGGCACCGGGGAGCTGTTTTTT. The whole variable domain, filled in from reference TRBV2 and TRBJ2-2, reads EPEVTQTPSHQVTQMGQEVILRCVPISNHLYFYWYRQILGQKVEFLVSFYNNEISEKSEIFDDQFSVERPDGSNFTLKIRSTKLEDSAMYFCASSSPLAGGGTGELFFGEGSRLTVL.

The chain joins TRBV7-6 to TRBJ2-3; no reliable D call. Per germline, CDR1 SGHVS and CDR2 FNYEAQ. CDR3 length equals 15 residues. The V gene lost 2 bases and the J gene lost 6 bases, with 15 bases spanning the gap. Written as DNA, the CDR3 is TGTGCCAGCAGCTTATTTAAAAGTAGTATTGATACGCAGTATTTT. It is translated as CASSLFKSSIDTQYF.

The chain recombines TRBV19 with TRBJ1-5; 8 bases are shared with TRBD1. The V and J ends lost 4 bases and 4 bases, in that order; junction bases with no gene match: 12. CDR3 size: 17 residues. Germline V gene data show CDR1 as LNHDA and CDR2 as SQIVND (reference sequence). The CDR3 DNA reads TGTGCCAGTAGTACCTACGGGACAGGACAATTTAATCAGCCCCAGCATTTT. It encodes CASSTYGTGQFNQPQHF.

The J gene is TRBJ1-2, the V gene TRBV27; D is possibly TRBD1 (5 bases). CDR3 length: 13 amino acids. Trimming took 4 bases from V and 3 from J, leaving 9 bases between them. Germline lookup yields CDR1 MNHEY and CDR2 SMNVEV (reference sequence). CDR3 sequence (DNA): TGTGCCAGCAGTTCCAGGGTAGACTATGGCTACACCTTC. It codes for CASSSRVDYGYTF.

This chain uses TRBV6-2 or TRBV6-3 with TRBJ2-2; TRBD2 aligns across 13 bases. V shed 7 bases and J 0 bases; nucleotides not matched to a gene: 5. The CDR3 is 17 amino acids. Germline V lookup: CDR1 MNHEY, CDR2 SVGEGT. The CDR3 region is CASTRTSGGTNTGELFF. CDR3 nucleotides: TGTGCCAGCACCCGGACTAGCGGGGGAACGAACACCGGGGAGCTGTTTTTT.

The CDR3 here is CAISESGGPVPNTIYF. The CDR3 DNA is TGTGCCATCAGTGAGTCCGGGGGGCCGGTACCAAACACCATATATTTT. V gene TRBV10-3 combines with J gene TRBJ1-3; perhaps TRBD1 as D (6 bases). This CDR3 has 16 residues. CDR1 and CDR2 from the germline V gene are ENHRY and SYGVKD. V was pared by 0 bases and J by 6 bases, with 15 bases between.

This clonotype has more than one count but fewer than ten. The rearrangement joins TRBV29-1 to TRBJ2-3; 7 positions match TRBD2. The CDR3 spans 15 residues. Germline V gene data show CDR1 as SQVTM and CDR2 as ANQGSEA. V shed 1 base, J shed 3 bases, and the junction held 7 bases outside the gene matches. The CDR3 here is CSVEVSAGPTDTQYF. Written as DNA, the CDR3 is TGCAGCGTTGAAGTATCAGCGGGGCCGACAGATACGCAGTATTTT.

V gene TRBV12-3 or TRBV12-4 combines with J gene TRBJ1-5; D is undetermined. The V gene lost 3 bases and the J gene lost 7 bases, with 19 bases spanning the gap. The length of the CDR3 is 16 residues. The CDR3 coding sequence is TGTGCCAGCAGTTTTGTTTTGGCGGAGGGAGGACAGCCCCAGCATTTT. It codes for CASSFVLAEGGQPQHF.

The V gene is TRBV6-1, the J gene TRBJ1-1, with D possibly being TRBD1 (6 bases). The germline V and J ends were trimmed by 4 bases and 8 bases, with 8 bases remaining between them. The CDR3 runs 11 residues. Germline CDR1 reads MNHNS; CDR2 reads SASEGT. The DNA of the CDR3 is TGTGCCAGCAGTGCGGACAGAGAAGCTTTCTTT. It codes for CASSADREAFF.

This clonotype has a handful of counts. This CDR3 reads CASSQATGGYYEQYF. DNA of the CDR3: TGCGCCAGCAGCCAAGCTACCGGGGGGTATTACGAGCAGTACTTC. The V and J genes are TRBV4-1 and TRBJ2-7, with 7 bases fitting TRBD2. After removal of 1 base from V and 4 bases from J, the junction contained 7 bases not matched to a gene. The CDR3 has 15 amino acids. Germline CDR1 is MGHRA and CDR2 is YSYEKL.

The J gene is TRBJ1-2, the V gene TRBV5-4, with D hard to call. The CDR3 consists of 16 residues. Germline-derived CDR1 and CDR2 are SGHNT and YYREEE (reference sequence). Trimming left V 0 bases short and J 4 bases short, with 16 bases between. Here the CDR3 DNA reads TGTGCCAGCAGCTTGGAGAGTCGGGTGCAAGTCTATGGCTACACCTTC. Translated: CASSLESRVQVYGYTF.

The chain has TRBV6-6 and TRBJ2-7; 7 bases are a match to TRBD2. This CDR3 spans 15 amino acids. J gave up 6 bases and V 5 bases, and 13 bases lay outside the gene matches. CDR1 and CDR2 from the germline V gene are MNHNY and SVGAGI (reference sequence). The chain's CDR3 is CASSVPGGQGSEQYV. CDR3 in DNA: TGTGCCAGCAGTGTTCCGGGGGGTCAGGGCTCCGAGCAGTACGTC.

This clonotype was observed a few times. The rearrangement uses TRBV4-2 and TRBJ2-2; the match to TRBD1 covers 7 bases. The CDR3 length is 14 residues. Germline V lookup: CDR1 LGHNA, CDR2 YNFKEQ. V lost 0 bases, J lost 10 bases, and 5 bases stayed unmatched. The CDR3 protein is CASSQERDREELFF. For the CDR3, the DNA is TGTGCCAGCAGCCAAGAACGCGACAGGGAGGAGCTGTTTTTT.

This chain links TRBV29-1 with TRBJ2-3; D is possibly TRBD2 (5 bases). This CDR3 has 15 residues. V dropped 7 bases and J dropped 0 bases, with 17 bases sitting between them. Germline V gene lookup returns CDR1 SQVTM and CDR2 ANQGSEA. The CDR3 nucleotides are TGCAGCGCCGCTCCGGACTTAGCTAGCACAGATACGCAGTATTTT. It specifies CSAAPDLASTDTQYF.

CDR3 bases: TGTGCCAGCAGTTTATCGCCGGGGGGACTGCACGAGCAGTACTTC. Amino acids: CASSLSPGGLHEQYF. This chain connects TRBV27 to TRBJ2-7; 7 positions match TRBD2. Germline assignment: CDR1 MNHEY and CDR2 SMNVEV (reference sequence). The CDR3 is 15 amino acids. V dropped 0 bases and J dropped 5; count of bases not matched to a gene: 7.

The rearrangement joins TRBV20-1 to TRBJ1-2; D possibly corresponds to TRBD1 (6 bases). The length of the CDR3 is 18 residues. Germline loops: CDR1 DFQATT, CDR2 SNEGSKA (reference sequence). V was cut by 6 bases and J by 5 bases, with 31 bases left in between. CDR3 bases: TGCAGTGCCTCCCCCGGGACATTTGATAGCGTGGTTGGGTATGGCTACACCTTC. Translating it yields CSASPGTFDSVVGYGYTF.

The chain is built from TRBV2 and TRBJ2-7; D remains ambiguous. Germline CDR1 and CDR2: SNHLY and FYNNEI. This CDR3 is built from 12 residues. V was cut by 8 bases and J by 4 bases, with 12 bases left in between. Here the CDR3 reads CASPPIVYEQYV. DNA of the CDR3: TGTGCCAGCCCCCCGATAGTATACGAGCAGTACGTC.